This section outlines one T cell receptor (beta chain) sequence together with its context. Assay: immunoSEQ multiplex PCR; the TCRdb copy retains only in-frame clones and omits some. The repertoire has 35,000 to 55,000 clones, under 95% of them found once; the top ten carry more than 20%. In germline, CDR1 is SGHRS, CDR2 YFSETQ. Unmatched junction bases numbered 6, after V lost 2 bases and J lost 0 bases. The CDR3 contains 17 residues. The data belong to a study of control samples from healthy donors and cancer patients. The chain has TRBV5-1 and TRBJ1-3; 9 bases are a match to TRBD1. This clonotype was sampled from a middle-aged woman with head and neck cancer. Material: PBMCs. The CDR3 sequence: CASSFGQGLNSGNTIYF. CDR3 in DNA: TGCGCCAGCAGCTTCGGACAGGGGCTAAACTCTGGAAACACCATATATTTT.